These T cell receptor beta chains were read from a single sample in a study of control samples from healthy donors and cancer patients. Profiled with immunoSEQ multiplex PCR; TCRdb holds only in-frame clones, not every one. The data show approximately 150,000 clones, about nine tenths seen once. Sequencing used blood. These receptors all stem from a man younger than 45 in good health. The CDR3 runs from the conserved cysteine through the conserved F or W. The D gene is left open where the match is weak. Clone sizes are given selectively: once, few, many, or a class where the clone is expanded.

clone_size: few
j_call: TRBJ2-2
d_call: TRBD2
v_call: TRBV14
cdr3_aa: CASSQYLAGGTGELFF
cdr3_nt: TGTGCCAGCAGCCAATACCTAGCGGGAGGGACCGGGGAGCTGTTTTTT

clone_size: .
j_call: TRBJ2-7
d_call: TRBD1
v_call: TRBV6-6
cdr3_aa: CALGQGGTYEQYF
cdr3_nt: TGTGCCCTAGGACAGGGAGGTACCTACGAGCAGTACTTC

clone_size: .
j_call: TRBJ2-3
d_call: .
v_call: TRBV7-2
cdr3_aa: CASSLALAISTDTQYF
cdr3_nt: TGTGCCAGCAGCTTAGCCCTAGCGATAAGCACAGATACGCAGTATTTT

clone_size: .
j_call: TRBJ1-5
d_call: .
v_call: TRBV15
cdr3_aa: CATSSQGRSNQPQHF
cdr3_nt: TGTGCCACCAGCTCACAGGGCAGGAGCAATCAGCCCCAGCATTTT

clone_size: .
j_call: TRBJ2-5
d_call: TRBD2
v_call: TRBV14
cdr3_aa: CASSQASGIVETQYF
cdr3_nt: TGTGCCAGCAGCCAAGCCAGCGGGATTGTAGAGACCCAGTACTTC

clone_size: .
j_call: TRBJ2-2
d_call: .
v_call: TRBV5-1
cdr3_aa: CASTPVAGNTGELFF
cdr3_nt: TGCGCCAGCACCCCCGTAGCCGGAAACACCGGGGAGCTGTTTTTT

clone_size: .
j_call: TRBJ2-2
d_call: TRBD1
v_call: TRBV14
cdr3_aa: CASSPEGANTGELFF
cdr3_nt: TGTGCCAGCAGCCCCGAGGGGGCCAACACCGGGGAGCTGTTTTTT

clone_size: .
j_call: TRBJ2-3
d_call: TRBD2
v_call: TRBV4-2
cdr3_aa: CASSQERASGRRADTQYF
cdr3_nt: TGTGCCAGCAGCCAAGAGAGGGCTAGCGGGAGGAGGGCAGATACGCAGTATTTT

clone_size: .
j_call: TRBJ1-1
d_call: .
v_call: TRBV9
cdr3_aa: CASSAGPPNTEAFF
cdr3_nt: TGTGCCAGCAGCGCGGGACCTCCGAACACTGAAGCTTTCTTT

clone_size: once
j_call: TRBJ2-1
d_call: TRBD2
v_call: TRBV9
cdr3_aa: CASSETSGSYNEQFF
cdr3_nt: TGTGCCAGCAGCGAAACTAGCGGGTCCTACAATGAGCAGTTCTTC

clone_size: .
j_call: TRBJ1-2
d_call: .
v_call: TRBV7-9
cdr3_aa: CASSSEGGYGYTF
cdr3_nt: TGTGCCAGCAGCTCCGAGGGAGGATATGGCTACACCTTC

clone_size: .
j_call: TRBJ2-3
d_call: .
v_call: TRBV19
cdr3_aa: CASSVKSGTPSTDTQYF
cdr3_nt: TGTGCCAGTAGTGTGAAATCCGGGACTCCCTCCACAGATACGCAGTATTTT

clone_size: .
j_call: TRBJ1-1
d_call: .
v_call: TRBV7-3
cdr3_aa: CASSGAGTVIVSEAFF
cdr3_nt: TGTGCCAGCAGCGGCGCCGGGACGGTAATTGTCTCTGAAGCTTTCTTT

clone_size: once
j_call: TRBJ1-5
d_call: .
v_call: TRBV20-1
cdr3_aa: CSASRAGPQHF
cdr3_nt: TGCAGTGCTAGTCGCGCTGGGCCCCAGCATTTT

clone_size: few
j_call: TRBJ2-7
d_call: TRBD2
v_call: TRBV3-1/TRBV3-2
cdr3_aa: CASSQDRFTSGDYEQYF
cdr3_nt: TGTGCCAGCAGCCAAGACCGTTTCACTAGCGGAGACTACGAGCAGTACTTC

clone_size: .
j_call: TRBJ1-6
d_call: .
v_call: TRBV27
cdr3_aa: CASSNTGTSNSPLHF
cdr3_nt: TGTGCCAGCAGCAACACAGGGACCTCTAATTCACCCCTCCACTTT